This is a list of T cell receptor beta chains from one sample in a study of blood T cell repertoires in COVID-19. Produced via immunoSEQ multiplex PCR; TCRdb's table is partial and in-frame only. The repertoire holds approximately 470,000 clones, with approximately 90% as singletons. Sequencing was performed on PBMCs or T cells enriched from blood (not recorded which). The receptors were gathered from a woman between 18 and 29 years old who had recovered from COVID-19. Each CDR3 is given with its conserved first and last residue. The order of the fields is D gene, CDR3 length, V gene, J gene, clone size, CDR3 protein, CDR3 DNA. The D gene is left open where the match is weak. Rows give clone size only sometimes, using once, few, many, or a class for an expanded clone.

D gene: TRBD2; CDR3 length: 14; V gene: TRBV2; J gene: TRBJ2-1; clone size: NA; CDR3 protein: CASRNRGDYNEQFF; CDR3 DNA: TGTGCCAGCAGAAACCGGGGGGATTACAATGAGCAGTTCTTC
D gene: TRBD1; CDR3 length: 18; V gene: TRBV30; J gene: TRBJ1-2; clone size: NA; CDR3 protein: CASNTPIITRDRGSGYTF; CDR3 DNA: TGTGCCTCAAACACCCCGATAATCACACGGGACAGGGGGAGCGGCTACACCTTC
D gene: TRBD1; CDR3 length: 16; V gene: TRBV28; J gene: TRBJ2-7; clone size: NA; CDR3 protein: CASSLGTGGASYEQYF; CDR3 DNA: TGTGCCAGCAGTTTGGGGACAGGGGGGGCCTCCTACGAGCAGTACTTC
D gene: TRBD1; CDR3 length: 16; V gene: TRBV4-1; J gene: TRBJ1-2; clone size: NA; CDR3 protein: CASSRHNTGGNYGYTF; CDR3 DNA: TGCGCCAGCAGCCGACACAATACAGGGGGTAACTATGGCTACACCTTC
D gene: NA; CDR3 length: 16; V gene: TRBV5-4; J gene: TRBJ1-1; clone size: NA; CDR3 protein: CASSQIARGGNTEAFF; CDR3 DNA: TGTGCCAGCAGCCAAATAGCCAGGGGCGGGAACACTGAAGCTTTCTTT
D gene: TRBD2; CDR3 length: 15; V gene: TRBV5-5; J gene: TRBJ2-7; clone size: NA; CDR3 protein: CASSLEAGGPKEQYF; CDR3 DNA: TGTGCCAGCAGCTTGGAAGCGGGGGGGCCGAAGGAGCAGTACTTC
D gene: NA; CDR3 length: 12; V gene: TRBV2; J gene: TRBJ1-5; clone size: few; CDR3 protein: CASSERLQPQHF; CDR3 DNA: TGTGCCAGCAGTGAGAGGCTTCAGCCCCAGCATTTT
D gene: NA; CDR3 length: 14; V gene: TRBV15; J gene: TRBJ1-1; clone size: NA; CDR3 protein: CATSRDRGGTEAFF; CDR3 DNA: TGTGCCACCAGCAGAGATCGGGGGGGCACTGAAGCTTTCTTT
D gene: TRBD1; CDR3 length: 16; V gene: TRBV19; J gene: TRBJ2-1; clone size: NA; CDR3 protein: CASSVQGAGSYNEQFF; CDR3 DNA: TGTGCCAGTAGCGTACAGGGGGCGGGCTCCTACAATGAGCAGTTCTTC
D gene: TRBD1; CDR3 length: 15; V gene: TRBV11-2; J gene: TRBJ1-1; clone size: NA; CDR3 protein: CASSFLGTGLWEAFF; CDR3 DNA: TGTGCCAGCAGCTTCCTCGGGACAGGGCTATGGGAAGCTTTCTTT
D gene: TRBD1; CDR3 length: 15; V gene: TRBV6-5; J gene: TRBJ1-6; clone size: NA; CDR3 protein: CASSRTGVVGSPLHF; CDR3 DNA: TGTGCCAGCAGTCGAACAGGGGTAGTTGGTTCACCCCTCCACTTT
D gene: NA; CDR3 length: 14; V gene: TRBV6-5; J gene: TRBJ1-1; clone size: NA; CDR3 protein: CASSYLGVNTEAFF; CDR3 DNA: TGTGCCAGCAGTTATCTAGGGGTAAACACTGAAGCTTTCTTT
D gene: NA; CDR3 length: 12; V gene: TRBV19; J gene: TRBJ1-5; clone size: NA; CDR3 protein: CASSIGVSAQHF; CDR3 DNA: TGTGCCAGTAGTATAGGAGTTAGCGCCCAGCATTTT
D gene: NA; CDR3 length: 15; V gene: TRBV19; J gene: TRBJ1-3; clone size: once; CDR3 protein: CASSIEPRAGNTIYF; CDR3 DNA: TGTGCCAGTAGTATAGAACCCAGGGCTGGAAACACCATATATTTT
D gene: NA; CDR3 length: 12; V gene: TRBV28; J gene: TRBJ1-5; clone size: NA; CDR3 protein: CASREGNQPQHF; CDR3 DNA: TGTGCCAGCAGGGAGGGCAATCAGCCCCAGCATTTT
D gene: NA; CDR3 length: 15; V gene: TRBV9; J gene: TRBJ2-2; clone size: few; CDR3 protein: CASSVGGREPGELFF; CDR3 DNA: TGTGCCAGCAGCGTAGGGGGGCGCGAACCCGGGGAGCTGTTTTTT
D gene: TRBD1; CDR3 length: 14; V gene: TRBV5-4; J gene: TRBJ1-1; clone size: few; CDR3 protein: CASRGGQGNTEAFF; CDR3 DNA: TGTGCCAGCCGAGGGGGACAGGGGAACACTGAAGCTTTCTTT
D gene: NA; CDR3 length: 13; V gene: TRBV11-3; J gene: TRBJ2-5; clone size: NA; CDR3 protein: CASSSSPGGTQYF; CDR3 DNA: TGTGCCAGCAGCAGCTCCCCCGGGGGGACCCAGTACTTC
D gene: NA; CDR3 length: 12; V gene: TRBV5-6; J gene: TRBJ1-2; clone size: NA; CDR3 protein: CASSLGGYGYTF; CDR3 DNA: TGTGCCAGCAGCTTGGGAGGATATGGCTACACCTTC
D gene: TRBD1; CDR3 length: 13; V gene: TRBV5-5; J gene: TRBJ2-5; clone size: NA; CDR3 protein: CASKQGAEETQYF; CDR3 DNA: TGTGCCAGCAAGCAGGGGGCAGAAGAGACCCAGTACTTC
D gene: TRBD1; CDR3 length: 20; V gene: TRBV4-2; J gene: TRBJ1-1; clone size: NA; CDR3 protein: CASSQPGTGGGEEWVTEAFF; CDR3 DNA: TGTGCCAGCAGCCAACCGGGGACAGGGGGCGGTGAAGAGTGGGTCACTGAAGCTTTCTTT
D gene: TRBD2; CDR3 length: 15; V gene: TRBV10-3; J gene: TRBJ2-1; clone size: NA; CDR3 protein: CAISVLAGDPNEQFF; CDR3 DNA: TGTGCCATCAGTGTATTAGCGGGGGACCCCAATGAGCAGTTCTTC
D gene: NA; CDR3 length: 13; V gene: TRBV5-4; J gene: TRBJ1-2; clone size: NA; CDR3 protein: CASSWGQGGGYTF; CDR3 DNA: TGTGCCAGCAGCTGGGGCCAGGGAGGTGGCTACACCTTC
D gene: NA; CDR3 length: 13; V gene: TRBV12-3/TRBV12-4; J gene: TRBJ1-1; clone size: few; CDR3 protein: CASSLGENTEAFF; CDR3 DNA: TGTGCCAGCAGTTTAGGAGAGAACACTGAAGCTTTCTTT
D gene: NA; CDR3 length: 12; V gene: TRBV7-2; J gene: TRBJ2-1; clone size: NA; CDR3 protein: CASSLAQNEQFF; CDR3 DNA: TGTGCCAGCAGCTTAGCGCAGAATGAGCAGTTCTTC
D gene: NA; CDR3 length: 18; V gene: TRBV19; J gene: TRBJ2-3; clone size: NA; CDR3 protein: CASSPRLPSSGGTDTQYF; CDR3 DNA: TGTGCCAGTAGTCCCCGTCTACCCTCCAGCGGAGGCACAGATACGCAGTATTTT
D gene: NA; CDR3 length: 13; V gene: TRBV11-2; J gene: TRBJ1-1; clone size: NA; CDR3 protein: CASSLYSNTEAFF; CDR3 DNA: TGTGCCAGCAGCTTATACTCGAACACTGAAGCTTTCTTT
D gene: NA; CDR3 length: 17; V gene: TRBV7-8; J gene: TRBJ1-6; clone size: NA; CDR3 protein: CASSSALWTDLNSPLHF; CDR3 DNA: TGTGCCAGCAGCTCGGCTTTATGGACAGACTTGAATTCACCCCTCCACTTT
D gene: TRBD2; CDR3 length: 16; V gene: TRBV3-1/TRBV3-2; J gene: TRBJ2-1; clone size: NA; CDR3 protein: CASSQVIRGGRNEQFF; CDR3 DNA: TGTGCCAGCAGCCAAGTGATACGGGGGGGCAGAAATGAGCAGTTCTTC
D gene: TRBD1; CDR3 length: 12; V gene: TRBV5-1; J gene: TRBJ1-2; clone size: few; CDR3 protein: CASRQGADGYTF; CDR3 DNA: TGCGCCAGCAGACAGGGGGCAGATGGCTACACCTTC
D gene: TRBD1; CDR3 length: 14; V gene: TRBV5-4; J gene: TRBJ1-1; clone size: NA; CDR3 protein: CASSPGTGYYEAFF; CDR3 DNA: TGTGCCAGCAGTCCCGGGACAGGTTACTATGAAGCTTTCTTT
D gene: NA; CDR3 length: 13; V gene: TRBV3-1/TRBV3-2; J gene: TRBJ1-2; clone size: NA; CDR3 protein: CASSQDKGGGYTF; CDR3 DNA: TGTGCCAGCAGCCAAGATAAAGGGGGTGGCTACACCTTC
D gene: NA; CDR3 length: 15; V gene: TRBV2; J gene: TRBJ1-1; clone size: NA; CDR3 protein: CASSEARGGWTEAFF; CDR3 DNA: TGTGCCAGCAGTGAAGCTAGGGGGGGCTGGACTGAAGCTTTCTTT
D gene: TRBD2; CDR3 length: 16; V gene: TRBV9; J gene: TRBJ2-1; clone size: NA; CDR3 protein: CASSVSGGGPGFEQFF; CDR3 DNA: TGTGCCAGCAGCGTGTCCGGCGGGGGGCCTGGCTTCGAGCAGTTCTTC
D gene: TRBD2; CDR3 length: 12; V gene: TRBV5-5; J gene: TRBJ2-7; clone size: NA; CDR3 protein: CASRGVNYEQYF; CDR3 DNA: TGTGCCAGCCGGGGGGTCAACTACGAGCAGTACTTC
D gene: TRBD1; CDR3 length: 14; V gene: TRBV11-2; J gene: TRBJ1-1; clone size: few; CDR3 protein: CASSLDRESGEAFF; CDR3 DNA: TGTGCCAGCAGCCTCGACAGGGAGTCGGGTGAAGCTTTCTTT
D gene: TRBD1; CDR3 length: 14; V gene: TRBV11-2; J gene: TRBJ1-1; clone size: few; CDR3 protein: CASSLTTGDTEAFF; CDR3 DNA: TGTGCCAGCAGCCTGACGACAGGGGACACTGAAGCTTTCTTT
D gene: NA; CDR3 length: 15; V gene: TRBV15; J gene: TRBJ2-7; clone size: once; CDR3 protein: CATSRELGDSYEQYF; CDR3 DNA: TGTGCCACCAGCAGAGAACTCGGGGACTCCTACGAGCAGTACTTC
D gene: NA; CDR3 length: 13; V gene: TRBV4-1; J gene: TRBJ2-2; clone size: NA; CDR3 protein: CASSRVRAGELFF; CDR3 DNA: TGCGCCAGCAGCCGAGTGCGTGCCGGGGAGCTGTTTTTT
D gene: NA; CDR3 length: 12; V gene: TRBV9; J gene: TRBJ2-7; clone size: NA; CDR3 protein: CASSRTGYEQYF; CDR3 DNA: TGTGCCAGCAGTCGTACGGGCTACGAGCAGTACTTC
D gene: TRBD1; CDR3 length: 13; V gene: TRBV12-3/TRBV12-4; J gene: TRBJ1-2; clone size: few; CDR3 protein: CASSPDRWDGYTF; CDR3 DNA: TGTGCCAGCAGTCCGGACAGGTGGGATGGCTACACCTTC
D gene: NA; CDR3 length: 14; V gene: TRBV5-5; J gene: TRBJ2-1; clone size: NA; CDR3 protein: CASSLVPGDNEQFF; CDR3 DNA: TGTGCCAGCAGCTTGGTTCCAGGGGACAATGAGCAGTTCTTC
D gene: TRBD1; CDR3 length: 16; V gene: TRBV7-9; J gene: TRBJ2-1; clone size: NA; CDR3 protein: CASSTRQGARCNEQFF; CDR3 DNA: TGTGCCAGCAGCACTCGACAGGGGGCGAGGTGCAATGAGCAGTTCTTC
D gene: TRBD1; CDR3 length: 12; V gene: TRBV7-9; J gene: TRBJ2-1; clone size: NA; CDR3 protein: CASFSTGEEQFF; CDR3 DNA: TGTGCCAGCTTTTCTACAGGGGAAGAGCAGTTCTTC
D gene: NA; CDR3 length: 15; V gene: TRBV28; J gene: TRBJ1-6; clone size: NA; CDR3 protein: CASRERGTNISPLHF; CDR3 DNA: TGTGCCAGCAGGGAAAGGGGCACTAACATCTCACCCCTCCACTTT
D gene: TRBD1; CDR3 length: 16; V gene: TRBV28; J gene: TRBJ1-1; clone size: once; CDR3 protein: CASSLTRQGARTEAFF; CDR3 DNA: TGTGCCAGCAGTCTCACACGACAGGGGGCGAGAACTGAAGCTTTCTTT
D gene: NA; CDR3 length: 14; V gene: TRBV5-1; J gene: TRBJ2-3; clone size: NA; CDR3 protein: CASSLAEGADTQYF; CDR3 DNA: TGCGCCAGCAGCTTGGCCGAAGGGGCAGATACGCAGTATTTT
D gene: NA; CDR3 length: 12; V gene: TRBV6-5; J gene: TRBJ2-5; clone size: NA; CDR3 protein: CASTGAGGTQYF; CDR3 DNA: TGTGCCAGCACTGGGGCCGGGGGGACCCAGTACTTC
D gene: TRBD2; CDR3 length: 15; V gene: TRBV2; J gene: TRBJ2-5; clone size: NA; CDR3 protein: CAAGTSGAFQETQYF; CDR3 DNA: TGTGCCGCGGGGACTAGCGGGGCCTTCCAAGAGACCCAGTACTTC
D gene: TRBD2; CDR3 length: 17; V gene: TRBV4-1; J gene: TRBJ2-1; clone size: NA; CDR3 protein: CASSQDRARGGYNEQFF; CDR3 DNA: TGCGCCAGCAGCCAAGATCGGGCGCGGGGGGGATACAATGAGCAGTTCTTC
D gene: NA; CDR3 length: 14; V gene: TRBV6-6; J gene: TRBJ1-3; clone size: NA; CDR3 protein: CASTRGGSGNTIYF; CDR3 DNA: TGTGCCAGCACCCGCGGAGGCTCTGGAAACACCATATATTTT